The 20 T cell receptor beta chains reported below all come from one sample, sequenced in a study of vaccination and CD4 T cells after COVID-19. TCRdb redid the calling of the PCR reads with MiXCR, one entry per CDR3 protein. Of 13,000 to 15,000 distinct CDR3 sequences detected, over 65% appear once; the ten largest clones hold around 1.1%. The material was CD4+ T cells from blood, obtained after SARS-CoV-2 vaccination. The receptors come from a human donor who had recovered from COVID-19.

The chain is built from TRBV20-1 and TRBJ2-2; perhaps TRBD1 as D (5 bases). The length of the CDR3 is 15 residues. Germline V gene data show CDR1 as DFQATT and CDR2 as SNEGSKA (reference sequence). Trimming pared 3 bases from V and 2 bases from J, leaving 13 bases between. CDR3 region: CSASPSQGNTGELFF. For the CDR3, the DNA is TGCAGTGCTAGTCCTTCTCAGGGAAACACCGGGGAGCTGTTTTTT.

This clonotype was counted a single time. V gene TRBV12-3 or TRBV12-4 combines with J gene TRBJ1-6; 7 nucleotides agree with TRBD1. The CDR3 covers 13 residues. The junction had 5 bases not matched to a gene; V was cut back by 6 bases and J by 9 bases. This CDR3 reads CASSPDRASPLHF. As DNA, the CDR3 is TGTGCCAGCAGCCCAGACAGGGCTTCACCCCTCCACTTT.

The chain employs TRBV6-1 and TRBJ1-5, with D possibly TRBD1 on 6 matching bases. The CDR3 is 14 amino acids. The V gene's germline CDR1 is MNHNS and CDR2 SASEGT. Trimming shortened V by 8 bases and J by 3 bases, and 14 bases separated the two germline ends. CDR3 nucleotides: TGTGCCAGCCGGGGGGGCATAAACAATCAGCCCCAGCATTTT. Protein product: CASRGGINNQPQHF.

V gene TRBV6-1 combines with J gene TRBJ2-7; the D gene is possibly TRBD1 (6 bases). The V end was cut by 6 bases, the J end by 3 bases, with 12 bases between. Germline V gives CDR1 MNHNS, CDR2 SASEGT. The length of the CDR3 is 13 residues. CDR3 in amino acids: CASRQGPGYEQYF. CDR3 bases: TGTGCCAGCAGGCAGGGGCCCGGCTACGAGCAGTACTTC.

The chain joins TRBV6-1 to TRBJ1-5; D is uncertain. CDR3 size: 14 residues. Trimming left V 5 bases short and J 5 bases short, with 13 bases between. CDR1 and CDR2 from the germline V gene are MNHNS and SASEGT. The CDR3 DNA reads as TGTGCCAGCAGTCCCCCGCTAAGGGATCAGCCCCAGCATTTT. Protein product: CASSPPLRDQPQHF.

The chain is built from TRBV20-1 and TRBJ2-1; a weak D match, TRBD1 (5 bases). The CDR3 extends over 11 amino acids. In germline, CDR1 is DFQATT, CDR2 SNEGSKA (reference sequence). Trimming left V 6 bases short and J 4 bases short, with 7 bases between. The chain's CDR3 is CSARQYNEQFF. CDR3 DNA sequence: TGCAGTGCACGACAGTACAATGAGCAGTTCTTC.

The rearrangement joins TRBV20-1 to TRBJ1-6, with 7 bases lining up with TRBD1. The CDR3 length is 15 residues. V was clipped by 3 bases and J by 8 bases; unmatched bases: 10. From germline, CDR1 is DFQATT and CDR2 SNEGSKA (reference sequence). The CDR3 DNA reads as TGCAGTGCTAGTGGCAGGGGGGCTTTCGATTCACCCCTCCACTTT. Translating gives CSASGRGAFDSPLHF.

This clonotype showed up just a few times. The chain has TRBV7-2 and TRBJ2-5; D gene ambiguous. Germline CDR1 and CDR2: SGHTA and FQGNSA. The CDR3 spans 12 residues. Trimming shortened V by 3 bases and J by 7 bases, and 9 bases separated the two germline ends. The CDR3 loop reads CASSFSIGTQYF. CDR3 bases: TGTGCCAGCAGCTTCTCTATAGGGACCCAGTACTTC.

In this sample, this clonotype turned up a few times. The rearrangement joins TRBV28 to TRBJ1-1; 7 positions match TRBD1. Germline V CDR1 and CDR2: MDHEN, SYDVKM. Trimming removed 11 bases from V and 3 bases from J; junction bases left unmatched: 6. There are 12 residues in the CDR3. CDR3 bases: TGTGCCGCTGGGGGACAGCACACTGAAGCTTTCTTT. Amino acid sequence: CAAGGQHTEAFF.

The gene calls are TRBV10-3 and TRBJ1-5, with D hard to call. The CDR3 is 15 amino acids. CDR1 is ENHRY and CDR2 is SYGVKD in the germline V gene. Trimming took 0 bases from V and 1 from J, leaving 7 bases between them. The DNA for the CDR3 is TGTGCCATCAGTGAGTCTAAGGGAAGCAATCAGCCCCAGCATTTT. Protein product: CAISESKGSNQPQHF.

J is TRBJ2-3 and V is TRBV20-1; 7 positions match TRBD2. The CDR3 is 17 amino acids. V was pared by 4 bases and J by 4 bases, with 17 bases of the junction left unmatched. Germline-derived CDR1 and CDR2 are DFQATT and SNEGSKA (reference sequence). The CDR3, as DNA: TGCAGTGCTAATTGGCACTTCGGCGGGAGTTTTGCAGATACGCAGTATTTT. It yields the protein CSANWHFGGSFADTQYF.

The chain uses TRBV24-1 and TRBJ1-2, with TRBD1 matching over 9 bases. V trimming: 3 bases; J trimming: 4 bases; junction bases outside the gene matches: 17. Germline V gene data show CDR1 as KGHDR and CDR2 as SFDVKD. The CDR3 loop spans 19 amino acids. CDR3 coding DNA: TGTGCCACCAGTGATGGACCCGGTTCACAGGGGGCGCCGGGCTATGGCTACACCTTC. It specifies CATSDGPGSQGAPGYGYTF.

The chain carries TRBV19 and TRBJ2-4, with a possible D match to TRBD1 (6 bases). Trimming removed 4 bases from V and 2 bases from J, with 12 bases in between. The CDR3 sequence is 15 residues long. CDR1 is LNHDA, CDR2 SQIVND, per germline (reference sequence). The CDR3 bases are TGTGCCAGTAGTAGAGGGGGAACCTCCAAAAACATTCAGTACTTC. Its translation: CASSRGGTSKNIQYF.

Only a few counts were recorded for this clonotype. CDR3 bases: TGCAGTGCTATGCGGGGTTCAGAGACCCAGTACTTC. The encoded protein is CSAMRGSETQYF. The chain recombines TRBV20-1 with TRBJ2-5, with D maybe TRBD2 (6 bases). The V end was cut by 4 bases, the J end by 4 bases, with 10 bases between. This CDR3 is built from 12 residues. The germline V gene encodes CDR1 DFQATT and CDR2 SNEGSKA (reference sequence).

The chain is built from TRBV30 and TRBJ1-6; possibly TRBD1 for D (6 bases). Between the trimmed V and J ends, which lost 0 bases and 6 bases, there was a span of 18 bases. The CDR3 totals 17 residues. Germline loops: CDR1 GTSNPN, CDR2 SVGIG (reference sequence). CDR3 in amino acids: CAWSVFGNGQLNSPLHF. The CDR3 region has the DNA TGTGCCTGGAGTGTCTTCGGGAACGGACAGCTTAATTCACCCCTCCACTTT.

This sequence joins TRBV10-2 and TRBJ1-5; D remains ambiguous. V was trimmed by 3 bases and J by 1 base, leaving 7 bases between them. The germline gives CDR1 WSHSY, CDR2 SAAADI. The CDR3 loop spans 14 amino acids. CDR3 sequence reads: CASSDFESNQPQHF. The CDR3 nucleotides read TGCGCCAGCAGTGACTTCGAGAGCAATCAGCCCCAGCATTTT.

This clonotype was seen a few times. The J gene is TRBJ2-5, the V gene TRBV20-1, with 7 bases aligning to TRBD1. The CDR3 length is 15 residues. Germline V gives CDR1 DFQATT, CDR2 SNEGSKA (reference sequence). Unmatched junction bases numbered 10, after V lost 1 base and J lost 5 bases. CDR3 protein: CSARVPTGRRETQYF. Written as DNA, the CDR3 is TGCAGTGCTAGAGTACCGACAGGGCGGCGGGAGACCCAGTACTTC.

The rearrangement joins TRBV7-9 to TRBJ2-1, with D tentatively TRBD1 (5 bases). V lost 3 bases, J lost 12 bases, and 18 bases lay in between. The CDR3 has 14 residues. CDR1 is SEHNR and CDR2 is FQNEAQ in the germline V gene (reference sequence). CDR3 nucleotides: TGTGCCAGCAGCTTTAACCCAACCCCCCAGGGGCAGTTCTTC. Its protein product is CASSFNPTPQGQFF.

The rearrangement uses TRBV2 and TRBJ2-7; 7 bases line up with TRBD2. This CDR3 comprises 12 residues. Germline-derived CDR1 and CDR2 are SNHLY and FYNNEI. Germline trimming cut 4 bases from V and 7 bases from J; bases unmatched to any gene: 4. The CDR3 nucleotides read TGTGCCAGCAGTGTATGGGGGGGGGAGCAGTACTTC. Translation gives CASSVWGGEQYF.

The chain uses TRBV11-2 and TRBJ1-2; 9 bases align to TRBD1. CDR3 length equals 13 residues. From germline, CDR1 is SGHAT and CDR2 FQNNGV. V lost 4 bases and J lost 7; bases outside the gene matches: 4. The CDR3 loop is CASSSSDRGGYTF. CDR3 nucleotides: TGTGCCAGCAGCTCCTCGGACAGGGGTGGCTACACCTTC.